The rows below give T cell receptor beta chains drawn from one sample of a study of T cell responses to AZD1222 COVID-19 vaccine. Sequencing used immunoSEQ multiplex PCR; TCRdb keeps in-frame clones, though not all of them. The profile covers about 89,000 clones, with under 95% appearing a single time and more than 9% taken by the ten largest. The source material was peripheral blood, sampled 28 days after the second AZD1222 dose. These receptors all come from an adult who received the AZD1222 COVID-19 vaccine. Each CDR3 is given without its conserved first and last residue. Each record gives: J gene, clone size, V gene, CDR3 protein. Clone size is shown for a subset of rows, as once, few, many or a class of expanded clone.

J: TRBJ1-4
size: once
V: TRBV3-1/TRBV3-2
CDR3: ASSGPVATNEKLF

J: TRBJ1-4
size: .
V: TRBV7-8
CDR3: ASSPKGSVGEKLF

J: TRBJ2-7
size: .
V: TRBV7-3
CDR3: ASSSRQGGTYEQY

J: TRBJ1-4
size: .
V: TRBV2
CDR3: ASSGQSTATNEKLF

J: TRBJ2-7
size: few
V: TRBV19
CDR3: ASSYAGVGDEQY

J: TRBJ1-2
size: once
V: TRBV29-1
CDR3: SVDPQEIYGYT

J: TRBJ2-1
size: .
V: TRBV7-9
CDR3: ASSLSQNNEQF

J: TRBJ2-3
size: once
V: TRBV19
CDR3: ASSIAGWDTQY

J: TRBJ2-3
size: .
V: TRBV18
CDR3: ASSPQGGTGTDTQY

J: TRBJ1-2
size: .
V: TRBV28
CDR3: ASSLGRQGNYGYT

J: TRBJ2-3
size: .
V: TRBV7-3
CDR3: ASSYTGTRGDTQY

J: TRBJ1-2
size: .
V: TRBV4-2
CDR3: ASSQEEGYYYGYT

J: TRBJ2-2
size: .
V: TRBV12-5
CDR3: ASGLVLNGELF

J: TRBJ1-1
size: .
V: TRBV18
CDR3: ASSLDLLDTEAF

J: TRBJ1-3
size: .
V: TRBV5-4
CDR3: ASSQTGGSGNTIY

J: TRBJ2-5
size: .
V: TRBV9
CDR3: ASSPTGTSGGETQY

J: TRBJ1-3
size: .
V: TRBV28
CDR3: ASSLGDRAGNTIY

J: TRBJ2-3
size: .
V: TRBV9
CDR3: ASSWTSGGDTQY

J: TRBJ1-1
size: .
V: TRBV7-9
CDR3: ASSLPLANTEAF

J: TRBJ1-5
size: .
V: TRBV4-1
CDR3: ASSQRSAGPHNQPQH

J: TRBJ1-6
size: .
V: TRBV30
CDR3: AWSGQGSSPLH

J: TRBJ1-1
size: .
V: TRBV7-9
CDR3: ASSFGDGTEAF

J: TRBJ1-2
size: .
V: TRBV5-4
CDR3: ASSLAGTGGQYYGYT

J: TRBJ2-7
size: .
V: TRBV7-2
CDR3: ASSLASGRTYEQY

J: TRBJ2-4
size: .
V: TRBV30
CDR3: AWSMGISKNIQY

J: TRBJ1-4
size: .
V: TRBV9
CDR3: ASSVSPATNEKLF

J: TRBJ2-3
size: .
V: TRBV29-1
CDR3: SVDFRSTDTQY

J: TRBJ2-1
size: .
V: TRBV29-1
CDR3: SVRGDRVFGEQF

J: TRBJ1-1
size: .
V: TRBV29-1
CDR3: SVEGVLGTEAF

J: TRBJ2-5
size: .
V: TRBV10-3
CDR3: AIRPSRLAGVLRETQY

J: TRBJ1-1
size: .
V: TRBV5-4
CDR3: ASHRDLRDEAF

J: TRBJ1-4
size: .
V: TRBV20-1
CDR3: SASRNEKLF

J: TRBJ2-5
size: few
V: TRBV4-2
CDR3: ASSATPGTPQETQY

J: TRBJ1-3
size: .
V: TRBV28
CDR3: ASIPPGGNGNTIY

J: TRBJ1-1
size: once
V: TRBV6-1
CDR3: ASSEAPNTEAF

J: TRBJ2-4
size: .
V: TRBV18
CDR3: ASSPPIGLAKNIQY

J: TRBJ2-1
size: .
V: TRBV19
CDR3: ASSIAGLRDNEQF

J: TRBJ2-3
size: .
V: TRBV6-4
CDR3: ASSDQASDTQY

J: TRBJ2-6
size: once
V: TRBV10-2
CDR3: ATGGPGTKSSGANVLT

J: TRBJ1-2
size: .
V: TRBV7-9
CDR3: ASSLGDISGYT

J: TRBJ2-2
size: .
V: TRBV30
CDR3: AWRGGRGTTGTGELF

J: TRBJ1-1
size: .
V: TRBV7-9
CDR3: ASSLAHPQGAF

J: TRBJ2-1
size: once
V: TRBV11-2
CDR3: ASSSSASYNEQF

J: TRBJ1-6
size: .
V: TRBV6-5
CDR3: ASSYGGQADNSPLH

J: TRBJ1-6
size: .
V: TRBV10-3
CDR3: AISELGQPNSPLH

J: TRBJ2-1
size: .
V: TRBV27
CDR3: ASNRGRGLSYNEQF

J: TRBJ1-1
size: .
V: TRBV6-4
CDR3: ASSDSYRVGYTEAF

J: TRBJ1-2
size: .
V: TRBV2
CDR3: ASSTDRAGYT

J: TRBJ1-5
size: .
V: TRBV7-9
CDR3: ATQRGADQPQH

J: TRBJ2-7
size: .
V: TRBV11-2
CDR3: ASSPGSSYEQY

J: TRBJ1-1
size: .
V: TRBV5-6
CDR3: ASSPRWGIANTEAF

J: TRBJ1-3
size: once
V: TRBV6-5
CDR3: ASSLDGSQGNTIY

J: TRBJ1-2
size: .
V: TRBV18
CDR3: ASSPSGIGRLKGGYT

J: TRBJ2-1
size: .
V: TRBV2
CDR3: ASSDLAGGEQF